The 20 T cell receptor beta chains in this list originate from one sample, sequenced in a study of blood T cell repertoires in COVID-19. Sequencing was performed with immunoSEQ multiplex PCR; in TCRdb, only in-frame clones are kept and a portion is missing. The sample has about 440,000 clones; 70% to 90% are singletons. Source material: PBMCs or T cells enriched from blood (not recorded which). All receptors derive from a woman younger than 30 with acute COVID-19.

This clone has just one count. The chain couples TRBV7-2 to TRBJ2-5; D remains unclear. V lost 1 base and J 2 bases, leaving 14 bases between the germline ends. Germline assignment: CDR1 SGHTA and CDR2 FQGNSA. CDR3 size: 16 residues. The CDR3 is CASSLVVSDVQETQYF. The CDR3 nucleotides are TGTGCCAGCAGCTTAGTCGTGAGTGATGTACAAGAGACCCAGTACTTC.

The chain is built from TRBV7-8 and TRBJ1-3; D call uncertain. Germline CDR1 SGHVS, CDR2 FQNEAQ. The CDR3 consists of 14 residues. Trimming shortened V by 2 bases and J by 8 bases, and 13 bases separated the two germline ends. CDR3 amino acids: CASSLNVNRDTIYF. The CDR3 bases are TGTGCCAGCAGCTTAAATGTGAACCGAGACACCATATATTTT.

This sequence joins TRBV19 and TRBJ1-5, with 8 positions matching TRBD1. The trim removed 5 bases at V and 0 bases at J, leaving 6 bases unmatched. The CDR3 length is 16 residues. Germline assignment: CDR1 LNHDA and CDR2 SQIVND (reference sequence). This chain's CDR3 is CASSRTGTHSNQPQHF. CDR3 in DNA: TGTGCCAGTAGTCGGACAGGGACCCATAGCAATCAGCCCCAGCATTTT.

The chain combines TRBV9 with TRBJ1-5; possibly TRBD1 for D (6 bases). The CDR3 totals 13 residues. Germline V lookup: CDR1 SGDLS, CDR2 YYNGEE. V was clipped by 0 bases and J by 7 bases, with 8 bases between them. Here the CDR3 DNA reads TGTGCCAGCAGCGTAGAACAGGGCCAGCCCCAGCATTTT. As protein: CASSVEQGQPQHF.

The chain is built from TRBV28 and TRBJ2-7; D is undetermined. The CDR3 has 16 residues. CDR1 and CDR2 from the germline V gene are MDHEN and SYDVKM. The ends were cut back, 5 bases at V and 0 bases at J, with 17 bases in the middle. Here the CDR3 reads CASSANHNYRSYEQYF. The CDR3 bases are TGTGCCAGCAGTGCCAATCACAACTATCGCTCCTACGAGCAGTACTTC.

This sequence joins TRBV4-3 and TRBJ2-7; TRBD1 matches at 12 bases. CDR3 length: 16 amino acids. The V and J ends lost 4 bases and 4 bases, in that order; junction bases with no gene match: 8. Germline values: CDR1 LGHNA, CDR2 YSLEER. The CDR3 sequence: CASSPTGQGAWYEQYF. The CDR3 bases are TGCGCCAGCAGCCCTACGGGACAGGGGGCTTGGTACGAGCAGTACTTC.

This rearrangement joins TRBV7-2 to TRBJ2-1; possibly TRBD2 for D (5 bases). This CDR3 spans 15 amino acids. Germline V gene sequence: CDR1 SGHTA, CDR2 FQGNSA. V lost 5 bases to trimming and J lost 9 bases, with 20 bases between them. CDR3 bases: TGTGCCAGCAGCCCCCTAAACTCGGGGAGAGGTGAGCAGTTCTTC. The encoded protein is CASSPLNSGRGEQFF.

In DNA form, the CDR3 reads TGTGCCAGCTCACTCGGGACTAGCGGCCCCTACGAGCAGTACTTC. Translated: CASSLGTSGPYEQYF. The rearrangement links TRBV18 to TRBJ2-7, with 11 bases matching TRBD2. CDR1 is KGHSH, CDR2 LQKENI, per germline. Losses at the gene ends were 4 bases for V and 2 bases for J; bases not matched to a gene: 4. The CDR3 has 15 residues.

This chain uses TRBV28 with TRBJ1-1, with 8 bases that match TRBD1. CDR1 and CDR2 (germline): MDHEN, SYDVKM. With 3 bases clipped from V and 4 bases from J, the junction kept 7 bases outside the gene matches. There are 15 residues in the CDR3. The CDR3 DNA reads TGTGCCAGCAGTTTGGGCGACAGGGGTGGCACTGAAGCTTTCTTT. This sequence encodes CASSLGDRGGTEAFF.

The V and J genes are TRBV7-9 and TRBJ1-2, with TRBD1 matching 10 bases. From germline, CDR1 is SEHNR and CDR2 FQNEAQ (reference sequence). This CDR3 region has 15 residues. With V trimmed by 1 base and J by 4 bases, 3 bases remained unmatched. CDR3 sequence: CASSLEGTGVYGYTF. The DNA for the CDR3 is TGTGCCAGCAGCTTAGAAGGGACAGGGGTCTATGGCTACACCTTC.

V usage is TRBV11-2 and J usage is TRBJ2-7; the D is unclear. This CDR3 has 11 amino acids. Per germline, CDR1 SGHAT and CDR2 FQNNGV. Trimming stripped 2 bases from V and 3 bases from J, with 2 bases between. The CDR3 DNA reads as TGTGCCAGCAGCTTACTCTACGAGCAGTACTTC. Its translation is CASSLLYEQYF.

This chain uses TRBV7-2 with TRBJ2-2; D ambiguous. The V gene lost 1 base and the J gene lost 1 base, with 4 bases spanning the gap. CDR1 is SGHTA and CDR2 is FQGNSA in the germline V gene. CDR3 length: 14 amino acids. The CDR3 sequence is CASSLDGNTGELFF. The DNA of the CDR3 is TGTGCCAGCAGCTTAGACGGGAACACCGGGGAGCTGTTTTTT.

The chain couples TRBV19 to TRBJ2-2; 10 bases are shared with TRBD1. CDR3 length: 16 residues. The V and J ends lost 3 bases and 2 bases, in that order; junction bases with no gene match: 3. The germline V gene encodes CDR1 LNHDA and CDR2 SQIVND (reference sequence). CDR3 sequence (DNA): TGTGCCAGTAGTATCGGACAGGGGGTCAACACCGGGGAGCTGTTTTTT. It is translated as CASSIGQGVNTGELFF.

The V call is TRBV14, the J call TRBJ1-1, with D possibly matching TRBD1 (6 bases). CDR3 length: 15 residues. V lost 3 bases and J 1 base, leaving 12 bases between the germline ends. Germline CDR1 and CDR2: SGHDN and FVKESK. This CDR3 is CASSHPTGTNTEAFF. Here the CDR3 DNA reads TGTGCCAGCAGCCACCCTACAGGGACGAACACTGAAGCTTTCTTT.

This clone was detected only a few times. The chain links TRBV5-5 to TRBJ2-7; a weak D match, TRBD1 (6 bases). Germline V CDR1 and CDR2: SGHKS, YYEKEE (reference sequence). This CDR3 is built from 14 residues. The ends were cut back, 0 bases at V and 4 bases at J, with 11 bases in the middle. The DNA of the CDR3 is TGTGCCAGCAGCTTGGGGGGGCAAAAGTACGAGCAGTACTTC. Amino acids: CASSLGGQKYEQYF.

The chain has TRBV9 and TRBJ2-3; TRBD2 matches at 8 bases. CDR1 is SGDLS, CDR2 YYNGEE, per germline. CDR3 length equals 15 residues. Trimming removed 0 bases from V and 1 base from J; junction bases left unmatched: 1. CDR3 loop: CASSVGAGGTDTQYF. CDR3 coding DNA: TGTGCCAGCAGCGTAGGAGCGGGGGGCACAGATACGCAGTATTTT.

This chain uses TRBV7-3 with TRBJ2-3, with 9 bases aligning to TRBD2. J lost 4 bases, V lost 4 bases, and 3 bases had no gene match. Germline CDR1 reads SGHTA; CDR2 reads FQGTGA. The CDR3 runs 14 residues. The CDR3 nucleotides read TGTGCCAGCAGCTCGTCTAGCGGGGCAGATACGCAGTATTTT. Protein: CASSSSSGADTQYF.

The rearrangement uses TRBV7-2 and TRBJ1-1, with D perhaps matching TRBD1 (5 bases). The V end lost 6 bases, the J end lost 1 base, and 9 bases lay between the germline ends. The CDR3 length is 13 residues. Germline V gene sequence: CDR1 SGHTA, CDR2 FQGNSA. In nucleotides, the CDR3 is TGTGCCAGCAGACAAGGGGCGAACACTGAAGCTTTCTTT. This translates into CASRQGANTEAFF. Full variable domain (missing parts from reference TRBV7-2 and TRBJ1-1): GAGVSQSPSNKVTEKGKDVELRCDPISGHTALYWYRQSLGQGLEFLIYFQGNSAPDKSGLPSDRFSAERTGGSVSTLTIQRTQQEDSAVYLCASRQGANTEAFFGQGTRLTVV.

In its sample, this clone was seen a few times. This chain uses TRBV6-6 with TRBJ2-7, with D maybe TRBD1 (6 bases). The CDR3 contains 15 residues. The V and J ends lost 2 bases and 2 bases respectively, with 13 bases between them. CDR1 MNHNY and CDR2 SVGAGI come from the germline V gene (reference sequence). Here the CDR3 reads CASSYAKQGPYEQYF. The CDR3 coding sequence is TGTGCCAGCAGTTACGCCAAACAGGGTCCCTACGAGCAGTACTTC.

This clone was seen a handful of times. The chain employs TRBV27 and TRBJ2-2; possible D gene TRBD2, 6 bases. With 3 bases removed from V and 0 bases from J, the gap between germline ends came to 11 bases. CDR1 is MNHEY and CDR2 is SMNVEV in the germline V gene (reference sequence). This CDR3 is 16 amino acids long. CDR3 residues: CASSFSSVANTGELFF. CDR3 coding DNA: TGTGCCAGCAGTTTCTCTAGCGTAGCGAACACCGGGGAGCTGTTTTTT.